This T cell receptor beta chain was obtained from a study of CD8 T cells in Susac syndrome. Sequencing of TCR beta was undertaken in CD8+ and CD4+ T cells derived from blood. The individuals used as controls were healthy donors who had been matched for both age and sex. The CD8+ and CD4+ T cells were negatively isolated, with the TEMRA cells enriched by FACS. Random hexamers primed reverse transcription of about 0.45 to 1 ug RNA. TCRdb reprocessed the immunoSEQ multiplex PCR reads with MiXCR, giving one entry per CDR3 protein. The sample yields about 160,000 distinct CDR3 sequences, just over 90% seen once. Whole-study findings and limits: It was acknowledged in the study that the number of individuals who were included in its TCR sequencing and HLA analysis was relatively small.

Regarding this clonotype: Antigen unknown.

The source of this sequence is a human donor in good health. The specimen sequenced was CD4+ T cells from PBMCs.

The CDR3 loop reads CASSLARGRGYGYTF. The CDR3 DNA reads TGTGCCAGCAGCTTAGCGCGCGGAAGGGGGTATGGCTACACCTTC. V is TRBV7-2 and J is TRBJ1-2; TRBD1 is a possible D gene (6 bases). CDR1 and CDR2 from the germline V gene are SGHTA and FQGNSA. This CDR3 spans 15 amino acids. Trimming cost V 0 bases and J 5 bases, with 13 bases left between them. The variable domain in full, completed from reference TRBV7-2 and TRBJ1-2, reads GAGVSQSPSNKVTEKGKDVELRCDPISGHTALYWYRQSLGQGLEFLIYFQGNSAPDKSGLPSDRFSAERTGGSVSTLTIQRTQQEDSAVYLCASSLARGRGYGYTFGSGTRLTVV.